What follows are 17 T cell receptor beta chains derived from one specimen sequenced in a study of cytomegalovirus exposure and HLA in healthy donors. PCR used 60 Vbeta primers and 13 Jbeta primers. The repertoire was sequenced with immunoSEQ multiplex PCR; TCRdb's copy has only in-frame clones and lacks some. The table has roughly 170,000 clones, over 60% seen once. The specimen sequenced was PBMCs. The receptors stem from a female donor in good health and CMV-seronegative.

The chain joins TRBV5-1 to TRBJ1-5; 7 bases are shared with TRBD1. Per germline, CDR1 SGHRS and CDR2 YFSETQ. The CDR3 is made up of 16 amino acids. The V gene end was trimmed by 0 bases and the J gene end by 4 bases; junction bases not matched to a gene: 7. The CDR3 bases are TGCGCCAGCAGCTTGGGAGGGGACAGCCTAAATCAGCCCCAGCATTTT. It encodes CASSLGGDSLNQPQHF.

The rearrangement uses TRBV11-2 and TRBJ2-2; 7 bases are a match to TRBD1. V lost 4 bases to trimming and J lost 3 bases; unmatched junction nucleotides: 8. Germline CDR1 SGHAT, CDR2 FQNNGV. CDR3 length: 16 residues. CDR3 nucleotide sequence: TGTGCCAGCAGCTCCGTAACGGGACAGTACACCGGGGAGCTGTTTTTT. Residues: CASSSVTGQYTGELFF.

The chain employs TRBV29-1 and TRBJ2-5; tentatively, D is TRBD2 (6 bases). The germline V gene has CDR1 SQVTM and CDR2 ANQGSEA. V lost 4 bases and J lost 2, with 11 bases in between. This CDR3 is built from 13 residues. The CDR3 coding sequence is TGCAGCGTTGTTCGGGGGACTCAAGAGACCCAGTACTTC. It encodes CSVVRGTQETQYF.

CDR3 amino acids: CASSPGELLTGELFF. For the CDR3, the DNA is TGTGCCAGCAGCCCCGGGGAACTTCTAACCGGGGAGCTGTTTTTT. The chain carries TRBV2 and TRBJ2-2; possible D gene TRBD2, 5 bases. Per germline, CDR1 SNHLY and CDR2 FYNNEI. The CDR3 is 15 amino acids. Trimming pared 6 bases from V and 5 bases from J, leaving 16 bases between.

The CDR3 nucleotides are TGTGCCAGCAGCCGCAGCAGGGGGTCCGGCTCCTACGAGCAGTACTTC. It codes for CASSRSRGSGSYEQYF. The chain has TRBV4-2 and TRBJ2-7, with 7 positions matching TRBD1. Germline V gene sequence: CDR1 LGHNA, CDR2 YNFKEQ. The CDR3 extends over 16 amino acids. With 4 bases clipped from V and 0 bases from J, the junction kept 9 bases outside the gene matches.

Concerning this clone: At the DNA level, this CDR3 is encoded by other sequences in the same sample as well. The rearrangement joins TRBV4-2 to TRBJ2-7; D gene uncertain. V dropped 0 bases and J dropped 3 bases, with 21 bases sitting between them. The CDR3 is 18 amino acids. The germline CDR1 and CDR2 sequences are LGHNA and YNFKEQ. The CDR3 here is CASSQETVGSTEFYEQYF. Written as DNA, the CDR3 is TGTGCCAGCAGCCAAGAGACGGTCGGGTCCACCGAGTTCTACGAGCAGTACTTC.

The DNA for the CDR3 is TGTGCCAGCAGTTACTCGATCGGGGGGGAGGATGGCTACACCTTC. Translated, it gives CASSYSIGGEDGYTF. The V gene is TRBV6-5, the J gene TRBJ1-2; TRBD1 might be the D (5 bases). The CDR3 consists of 15 residues. The V end was cut by 0 bases, the J end by 6 bases, with 14 bases between. Germline V gene lookup returns CDR1 MNHEY and CDR2 SVGAGI.

V gene TRBV19 combines with J gene TRBJ1-2, with D possibly being TRBD1 (5 bases). Trimming shortened V by 8 bases and J by 2 bases, and 15 bases separated the two germline ends. Germline CDR1 LNHDA, CDR2 SQIVND (reference sequence). CDR3 size: 14 residues. The CDR3 DNA follows: TGTGCCAGTGACCCTCAGGGAACAAACTATGGCTACACCTTC. Its protein is CASDPQGTNYGYTF.

The chain links TRBV9 to TRBJ2-7, with TRBD2 identical over 11 bases. There are 15 residues in the CDR3. The V gene's germline CDR1 is SGDLS and CDR2 YYNGEE. The V and J ends lost 2 bases and 7 bases, in that order; junction bases with no gene match: 8. CDR3 amino acids: CASSVGTSGFGEQYF. The CDR3 DNA sequence: TGTGCCAGCAGCGTGGGGACTAGCGGCTTTGGGGAGCAGTACTTC.

This clone was observed a few times. The chain links TRBV19 to TRBJ1-3; a possible D gene is TRBD1 (6 bases). Trimming took 5 bases from V and 0 from J, leaving 11 bases between them. The CDR3 runs to 15 residues. Germline V lookup: CDR1 LNHDA, CDR2 SQIVND (reference sequence). CDR3 region: CASSPGQASGNTIYF. The CDR3, as DNA: TGTGCCAGTAGTCCGGGACAAGCCTCTGGAAACACCATATATTTT.

Only one count was recorded for this clone. Its ends do not fully match the called genes, so a read error is possible. The gene calls are TRBV7-9 and TRBJ2-5, with 9 bases matching TRBD2. The CDR3 sequence is 16 residues long. CDR1 and CDR2 (germline): SEHNR, FQNEAQ (reference sequence). CDR3 nucleotides: TGTTCCAGCAGCTTAGCGATCGCGGGAGGGATAGAGACCCAGTACTTC. Translation gives CSSSLAIAGGIETQYF.

CDR3 region: CASSGTGGGYGYTF. CDR3 in DNA: TGCGCCAGCAGCGGGACAGGGGGCGGCTATGGCTACACCTTC. This chain uses TRBV5-1 with TRBJ1-2, with 12 bases fitting TRBD1. The CDR3 covers 14 residues. The germline V gene has CDR1 SGHRS and CDR2 YFSETQ. V lost 4 bases to trimming and J lost 4 bases; unmatched junction nucleotides: 2.

This clone has just one count. The rearrangement uses TRBV18 and TRBJ2-5; D is unresolved. The CDR3 covers 14 residues. Deletions cut 0 bases from V and 3 bases from J, with 8 bases between. Germline CDR1 reads KGHSH; CDR2 reads LQKENI. As DNA, the CDR3 is TGTGCCAGCTCACCACCACAGCCTGAAGAGACCCAGTACTTC. As protein: CASSPPQPEETQYF.

The gene calls are TRBV29-1 and TRBJ2-1; D ambiguous. This CDR3 contains 11 residues. The germline CDR1 and CDR2 sequences are SQVTM and ANQGSEA. Trimming cost V 6 bases and J 6 bases, with 9 bases left between them. The CDR3 DNA follows: TGCAGCGTGCAGACTGGCAATGAGCAGTTCTTC. Its protein product is CSVQTGNEQFF.

The chain employs TRBV5-1 and TRBJ2-5, with TRBD2 identical over 12 bases. Germline V gives CDR1 SGHRS, CDR2 YFSETQ. This CDR3 contains 16 residues. Trimming cost V 0 bases and J 2 bases; bases outside gene matches: 2. In DNA form, the CDR3 reads TGCGCCAGCAGCTTGGGGGGGACTAGCGGGCAAGAGACCCAGTACTTC. It encodes CASSLGGTSGQETQYF.

The rearrangement links TRBV19 to TRBJ2-2; maybe TRBD2 (7 bases). CDR3 length equals 13 residues. Germline V gene sequence: CDR1 LNHDA, CDR2 SQIVND (reference sequence). Trimming removed 6 bases from V and 6 bases from J, with 11 bases in between. The CDR3 sequence is CASSTGRAGELFF. CDR3 coding DNA: TGTGCCAGTAGCACAGGGAGGGCCGGGGAGCTGTTTTTT. The variable domain in full, with the rest retrieved from reference TRBV19 and TRBJ2-2, is DGGITQSPKYLFRKEGQNVTLSCEQNLNHDAMYWYRQDPGQGLRLIYYSQIVNDFQKGDIAEGYSVSREKKESFPLTVTSAQKNPTAFYLCASSTGRAGELFFGEGSRLTVL.

The V and J genes are TRBV28 and TRBJ1-5, with 8 bases aligning to TRBD1. Trimming took 6 bases from V and 6 from J; bases not matched to a gene: 16. Per the germline V gene, CDR1 is MDHEN and CDR2 is SYDVKM. The CDR3 totals 17 residues. The CDR3 DNA reads TGTGCCAGCAGCCCTTGGACAGGGAAAGGTAGGAGTCAGCCCCAGCATTTT. Translated: CASSPWTGKGRSQPQHF.